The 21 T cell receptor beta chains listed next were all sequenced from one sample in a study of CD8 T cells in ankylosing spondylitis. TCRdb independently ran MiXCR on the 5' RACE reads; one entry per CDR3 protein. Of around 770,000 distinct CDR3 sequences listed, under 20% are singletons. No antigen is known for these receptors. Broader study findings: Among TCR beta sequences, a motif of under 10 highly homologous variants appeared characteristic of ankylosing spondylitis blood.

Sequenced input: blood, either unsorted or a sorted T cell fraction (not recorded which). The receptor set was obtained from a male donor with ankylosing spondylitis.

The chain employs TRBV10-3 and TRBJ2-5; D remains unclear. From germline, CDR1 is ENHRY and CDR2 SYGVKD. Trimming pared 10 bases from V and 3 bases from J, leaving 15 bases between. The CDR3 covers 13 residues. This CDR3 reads CATRRAEKETQYF. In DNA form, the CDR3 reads TGTGCCACCCGACGGGCCGAGAAAGAGACCCAGTACTTC.

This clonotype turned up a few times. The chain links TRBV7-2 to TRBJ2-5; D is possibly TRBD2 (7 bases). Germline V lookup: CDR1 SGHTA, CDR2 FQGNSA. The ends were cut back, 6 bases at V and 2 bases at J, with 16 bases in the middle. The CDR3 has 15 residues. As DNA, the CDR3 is TGTGCCAGCAGAGAGGAGGGGGGGCCTCAAGAGACCCAGTACTTC. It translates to CASREEGGPQETQYF. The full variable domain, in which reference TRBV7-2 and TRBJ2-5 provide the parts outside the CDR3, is GAGVSQSPSNKVTEKGKDVELRCDPISGHTALYWYRQSLGQGLEFLIYFQGNSAPDKSGLPSDRFSAERTGGSVSTLTIQRTQQEDSAVYLCASREEGGPQETQYFGPGTRLLVL.

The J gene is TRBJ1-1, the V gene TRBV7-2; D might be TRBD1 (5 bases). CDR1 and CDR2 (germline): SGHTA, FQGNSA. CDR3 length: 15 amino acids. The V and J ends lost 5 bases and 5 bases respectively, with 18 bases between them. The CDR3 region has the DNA TGTGCCAGCAGCCCCGCCAGGATCGGGGGGACTGAAGCTTTCTTT. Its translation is CASSPARIGGTEAFF.

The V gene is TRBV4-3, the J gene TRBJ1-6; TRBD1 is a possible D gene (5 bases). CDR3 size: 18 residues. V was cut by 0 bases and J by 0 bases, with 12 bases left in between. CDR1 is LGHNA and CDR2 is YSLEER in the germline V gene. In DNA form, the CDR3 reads TGCGCCAGCAGCCAAGATTTGGCAGGGAGCTCCTATAATTCACCCCTCCACTTT. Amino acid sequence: CASSQDLAGSSYNSPLHF.

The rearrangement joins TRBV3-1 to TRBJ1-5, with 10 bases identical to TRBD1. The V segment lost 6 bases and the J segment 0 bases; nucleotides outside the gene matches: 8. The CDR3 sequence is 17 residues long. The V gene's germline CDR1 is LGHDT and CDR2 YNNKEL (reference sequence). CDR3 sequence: CASRGTGVGNSNQPQHF. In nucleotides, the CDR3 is TGTGCCAGCAGGGGGACAGGGGTGGGTAATAGCAATCAGCCCCAGCATTTT. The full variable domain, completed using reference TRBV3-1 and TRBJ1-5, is DTAVSQTPKYLVTQMGNDKSIKCEQNLGHDTMYWYKQDSKKFLKIMFSYNNKELIINETVPNRFSPKSPDKAHLNLHINSLELGDSAVYFCASRGTGVGNSNQPQHFGDGTRLSIL.

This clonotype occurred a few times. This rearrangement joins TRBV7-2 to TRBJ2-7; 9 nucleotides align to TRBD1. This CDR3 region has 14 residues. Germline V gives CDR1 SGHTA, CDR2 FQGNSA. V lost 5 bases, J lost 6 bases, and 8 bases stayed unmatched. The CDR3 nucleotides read TGTGCCAGCAGCCAAGGAGGGACAGGGATCGAGCAGTACTTC. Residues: CASSQGGTGIEQYF. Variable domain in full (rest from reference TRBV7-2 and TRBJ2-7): GAGVSQSPSNKVTEKGKDVELRCDPISGHTALYWYRQSLGQGLEFLIYFQGNSAPDKSGLPSDRFSAERTGGSVSTLTIQRTQQEDSAVYLCASSQGGTGIEQYFGPGTRLTVT.

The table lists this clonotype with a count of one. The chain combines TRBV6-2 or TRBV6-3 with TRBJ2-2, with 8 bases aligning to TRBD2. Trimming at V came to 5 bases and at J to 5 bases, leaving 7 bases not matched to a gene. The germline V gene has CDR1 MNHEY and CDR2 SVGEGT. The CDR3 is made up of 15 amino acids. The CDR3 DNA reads TGTGCCAGCAGTCCCGGGGGGGGAGTAACCGGGGAGCTGTTTTTT. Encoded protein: CASSPGGGVTGELFF.

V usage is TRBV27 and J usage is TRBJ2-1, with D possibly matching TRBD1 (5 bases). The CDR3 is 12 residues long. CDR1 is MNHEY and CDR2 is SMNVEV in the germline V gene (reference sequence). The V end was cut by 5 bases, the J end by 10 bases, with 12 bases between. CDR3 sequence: CASSHGQEEQFF. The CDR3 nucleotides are TGTGCCAGCAGTCACGGACAAGAGGAGCAGTTCTTC.

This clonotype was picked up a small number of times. The CDR3 region is CASSAGTGAPNSPLHF. In DNA form, the CDR3 reads TGTGCCAGCAGCGCCGGGACAGGGGCCCCGAATTCACCCCTCCACTTT. The chain uses TRBV7-9 and TRBJ1-6; 10 positions match TRBD1. The trim removed 5 bases at V and 7 bases at J, leaving 8 bases unmatched. The CDR3 is 16 amino acids. Germline CDR1 is SEHNR and CDR2 is FQNEAQ (reference sequence).

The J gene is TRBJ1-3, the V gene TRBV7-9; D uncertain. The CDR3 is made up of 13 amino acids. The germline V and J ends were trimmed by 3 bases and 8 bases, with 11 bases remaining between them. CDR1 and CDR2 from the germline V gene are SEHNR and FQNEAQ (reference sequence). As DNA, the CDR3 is TGTGCCAGCAGCTTCCTTCAGGTCGACACCATATATTTT. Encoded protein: CASSFLQVDTIYF.

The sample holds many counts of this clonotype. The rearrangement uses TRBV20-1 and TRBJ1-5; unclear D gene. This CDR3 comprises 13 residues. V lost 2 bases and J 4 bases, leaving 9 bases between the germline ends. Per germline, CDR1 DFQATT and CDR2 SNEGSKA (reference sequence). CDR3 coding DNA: TGCAGTGCTAGACGCCAGGCTAATCAGCCCCAGCATTTT. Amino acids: CSARRQANQPQHF.

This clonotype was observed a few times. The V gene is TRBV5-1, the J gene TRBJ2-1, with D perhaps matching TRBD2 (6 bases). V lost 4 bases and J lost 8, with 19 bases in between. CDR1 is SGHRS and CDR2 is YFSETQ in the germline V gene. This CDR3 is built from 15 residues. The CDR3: CASSRRDSLRDEQFF. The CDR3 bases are TGCGCCAGCAGCCGCCGGGACTCACTACGCGATGAGCAGTTCTTC.

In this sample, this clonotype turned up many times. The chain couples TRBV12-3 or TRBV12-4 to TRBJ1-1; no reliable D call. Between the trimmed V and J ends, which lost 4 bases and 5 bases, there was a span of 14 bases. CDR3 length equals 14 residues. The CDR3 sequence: CASSSMGRQTEAFF. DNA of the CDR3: TGTGCCAGCAGTTCGATGGGCAGGCAGACTGAAGCTTTCTTT.

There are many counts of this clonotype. CDR3 protein: CASSLYVNTEAFF. In DNA form, the CDR3 reads TGTGCCAGCAGCTTATATGTGAACACTGAAGCTTTCTTT. The J gene is TRBJ1-1, the V gene TRBV11-2; D unresolved. CDR1 is SGHAT and CDR2 is FQNNGV in the germline V gene. V was cut by 2 bases and J by 0 bases, with 4 bases left in between. This CDR3 spans 13 amino acids.

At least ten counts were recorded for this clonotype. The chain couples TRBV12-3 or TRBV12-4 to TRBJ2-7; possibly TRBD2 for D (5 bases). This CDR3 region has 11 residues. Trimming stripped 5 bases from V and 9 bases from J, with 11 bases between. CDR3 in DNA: TGTGCCAGCAGTCCGAGCGGCGTGCAGTACTTC. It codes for CASSPSGVQYF.

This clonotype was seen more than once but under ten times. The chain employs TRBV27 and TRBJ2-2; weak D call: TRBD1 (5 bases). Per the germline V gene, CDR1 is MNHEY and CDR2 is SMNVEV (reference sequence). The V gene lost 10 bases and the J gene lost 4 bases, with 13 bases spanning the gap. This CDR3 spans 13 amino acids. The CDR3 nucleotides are TGTGCCATCCGGGCTAGGGGCACCGGGGAGCTGTTTTTT. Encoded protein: CAIRARGTGELFF.

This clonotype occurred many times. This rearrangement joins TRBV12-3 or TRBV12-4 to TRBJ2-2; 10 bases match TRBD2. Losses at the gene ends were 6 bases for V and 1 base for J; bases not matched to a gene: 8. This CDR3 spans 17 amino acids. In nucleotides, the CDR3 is TGTGCCAGCAGCCGTCCCCGGACTAGCGGGAACACCGGGGAGCTGTTTTTT. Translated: CASSRPRTSGNTGELFF.

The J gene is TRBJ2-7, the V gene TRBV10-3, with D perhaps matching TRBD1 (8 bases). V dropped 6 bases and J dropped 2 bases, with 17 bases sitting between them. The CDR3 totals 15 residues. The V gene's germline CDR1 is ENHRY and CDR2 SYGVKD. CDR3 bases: TGTGCCATCAGAACGATTACAGGGGGGGCCTACGAGCAGTACTTC. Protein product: CAIRTITGGAYEQYF.

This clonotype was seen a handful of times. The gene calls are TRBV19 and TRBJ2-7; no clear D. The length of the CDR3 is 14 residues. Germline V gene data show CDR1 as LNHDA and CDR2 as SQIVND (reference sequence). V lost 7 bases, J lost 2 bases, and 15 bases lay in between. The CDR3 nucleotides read TGTGCCAGTAAGTTGCACGGAAGAACCTACGAGCAGTACTTC. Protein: CASKLHGRTYEQYF.

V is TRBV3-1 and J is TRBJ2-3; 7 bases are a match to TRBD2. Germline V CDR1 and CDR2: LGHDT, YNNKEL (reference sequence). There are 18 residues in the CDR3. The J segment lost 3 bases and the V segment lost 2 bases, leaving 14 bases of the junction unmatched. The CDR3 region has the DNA TGTGCCAGCAGCCAAAGCCTAGCGGTAAACTTCAGGACAGATACGCAGTATTTT. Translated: CASSQSLAVNFRTDTQYF.

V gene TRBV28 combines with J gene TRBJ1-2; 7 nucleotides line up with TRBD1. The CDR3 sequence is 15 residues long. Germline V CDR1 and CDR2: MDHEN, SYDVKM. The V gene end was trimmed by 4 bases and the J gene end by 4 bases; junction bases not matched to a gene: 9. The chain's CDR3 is CASSSRGGLLYGYTF. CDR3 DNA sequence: TGTGCCAGCAGTTCCAGGGGGGGGCTTCTCTATGGCTACACCTTC.